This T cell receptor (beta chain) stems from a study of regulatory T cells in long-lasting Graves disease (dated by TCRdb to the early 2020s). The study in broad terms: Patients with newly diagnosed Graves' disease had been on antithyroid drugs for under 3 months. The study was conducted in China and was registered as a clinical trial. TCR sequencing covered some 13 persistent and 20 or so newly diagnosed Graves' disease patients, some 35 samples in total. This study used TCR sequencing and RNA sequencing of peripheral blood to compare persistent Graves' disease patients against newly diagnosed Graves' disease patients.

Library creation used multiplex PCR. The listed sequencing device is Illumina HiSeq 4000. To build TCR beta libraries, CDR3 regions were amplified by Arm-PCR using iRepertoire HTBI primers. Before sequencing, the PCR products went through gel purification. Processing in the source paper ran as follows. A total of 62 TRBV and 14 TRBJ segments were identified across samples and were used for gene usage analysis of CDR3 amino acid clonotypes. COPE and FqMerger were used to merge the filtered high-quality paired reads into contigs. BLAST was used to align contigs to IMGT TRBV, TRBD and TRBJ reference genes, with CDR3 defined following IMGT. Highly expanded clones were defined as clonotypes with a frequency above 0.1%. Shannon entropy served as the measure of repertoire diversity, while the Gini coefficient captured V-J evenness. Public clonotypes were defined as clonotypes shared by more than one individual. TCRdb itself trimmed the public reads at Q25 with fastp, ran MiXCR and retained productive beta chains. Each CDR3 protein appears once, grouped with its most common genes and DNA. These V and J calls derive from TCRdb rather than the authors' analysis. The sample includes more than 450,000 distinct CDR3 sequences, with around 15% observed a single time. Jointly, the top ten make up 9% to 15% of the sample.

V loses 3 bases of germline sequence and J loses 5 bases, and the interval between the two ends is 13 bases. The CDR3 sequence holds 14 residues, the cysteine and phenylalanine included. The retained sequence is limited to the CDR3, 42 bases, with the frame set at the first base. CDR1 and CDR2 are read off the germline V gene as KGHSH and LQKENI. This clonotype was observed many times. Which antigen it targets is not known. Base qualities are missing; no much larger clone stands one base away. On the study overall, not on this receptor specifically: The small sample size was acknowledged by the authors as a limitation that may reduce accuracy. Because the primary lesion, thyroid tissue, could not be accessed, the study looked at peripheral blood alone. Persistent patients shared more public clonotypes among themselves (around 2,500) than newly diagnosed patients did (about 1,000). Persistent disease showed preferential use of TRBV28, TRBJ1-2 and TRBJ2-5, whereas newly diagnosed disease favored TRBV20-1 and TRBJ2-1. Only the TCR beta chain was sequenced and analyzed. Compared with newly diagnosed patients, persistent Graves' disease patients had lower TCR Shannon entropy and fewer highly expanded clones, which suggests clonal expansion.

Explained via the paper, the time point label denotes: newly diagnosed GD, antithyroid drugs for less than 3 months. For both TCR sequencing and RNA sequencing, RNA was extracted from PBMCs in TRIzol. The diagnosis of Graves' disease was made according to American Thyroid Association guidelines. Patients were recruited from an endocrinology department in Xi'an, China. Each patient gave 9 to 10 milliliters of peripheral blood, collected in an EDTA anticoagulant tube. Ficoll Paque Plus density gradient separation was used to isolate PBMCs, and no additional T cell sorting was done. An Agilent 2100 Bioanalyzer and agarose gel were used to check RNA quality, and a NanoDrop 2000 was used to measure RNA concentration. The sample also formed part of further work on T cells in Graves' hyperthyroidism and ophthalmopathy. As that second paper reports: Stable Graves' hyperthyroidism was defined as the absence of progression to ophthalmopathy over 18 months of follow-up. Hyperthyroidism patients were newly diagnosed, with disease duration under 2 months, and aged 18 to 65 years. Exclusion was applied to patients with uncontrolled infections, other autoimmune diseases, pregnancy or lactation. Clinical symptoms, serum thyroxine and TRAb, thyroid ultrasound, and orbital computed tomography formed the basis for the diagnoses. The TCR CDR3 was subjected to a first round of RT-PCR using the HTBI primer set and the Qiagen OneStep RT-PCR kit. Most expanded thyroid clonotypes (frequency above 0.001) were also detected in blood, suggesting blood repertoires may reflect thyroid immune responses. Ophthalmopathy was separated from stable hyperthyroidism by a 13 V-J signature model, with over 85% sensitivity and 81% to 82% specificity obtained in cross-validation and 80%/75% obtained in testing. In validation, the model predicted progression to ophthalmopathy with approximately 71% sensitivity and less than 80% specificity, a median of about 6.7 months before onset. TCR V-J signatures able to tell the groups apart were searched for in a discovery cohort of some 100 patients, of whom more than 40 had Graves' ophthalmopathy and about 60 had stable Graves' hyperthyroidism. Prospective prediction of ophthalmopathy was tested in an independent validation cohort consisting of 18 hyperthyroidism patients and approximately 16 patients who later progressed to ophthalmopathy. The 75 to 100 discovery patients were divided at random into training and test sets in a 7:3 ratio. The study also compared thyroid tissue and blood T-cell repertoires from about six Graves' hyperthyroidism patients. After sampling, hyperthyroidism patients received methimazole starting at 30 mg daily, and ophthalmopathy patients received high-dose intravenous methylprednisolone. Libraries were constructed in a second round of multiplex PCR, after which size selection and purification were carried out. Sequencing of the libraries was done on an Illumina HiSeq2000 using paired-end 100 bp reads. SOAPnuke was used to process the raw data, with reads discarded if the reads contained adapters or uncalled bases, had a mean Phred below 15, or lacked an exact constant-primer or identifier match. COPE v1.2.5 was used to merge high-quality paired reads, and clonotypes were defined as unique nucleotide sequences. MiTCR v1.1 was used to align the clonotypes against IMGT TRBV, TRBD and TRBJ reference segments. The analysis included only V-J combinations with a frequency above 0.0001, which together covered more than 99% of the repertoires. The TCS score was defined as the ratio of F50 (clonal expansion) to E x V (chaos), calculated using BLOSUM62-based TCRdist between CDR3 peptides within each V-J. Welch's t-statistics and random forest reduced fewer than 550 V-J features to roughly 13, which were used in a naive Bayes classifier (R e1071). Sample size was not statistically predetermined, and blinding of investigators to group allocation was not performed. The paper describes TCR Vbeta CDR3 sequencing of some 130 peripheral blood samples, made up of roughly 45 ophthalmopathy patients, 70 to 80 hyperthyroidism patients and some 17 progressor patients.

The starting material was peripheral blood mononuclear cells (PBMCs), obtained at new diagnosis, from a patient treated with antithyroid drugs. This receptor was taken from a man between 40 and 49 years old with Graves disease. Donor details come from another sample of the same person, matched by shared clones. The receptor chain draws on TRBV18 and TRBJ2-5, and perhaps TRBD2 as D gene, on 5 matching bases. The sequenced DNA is TGTGCCAGCTCACCGACTACAGCTGGGGAGACCCAGTACTTC. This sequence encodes CASSPTTAGETQYF.